This is a list of T cell receptor beta chains from one sample in a study of cytotoxic CD8 clonotypes in ibrutinib-treated CLL. TCRdb's table, derived via immunoSEQ multiplex PCR, lists solely in-frame clones and lacks some. The top ten clones hold about 6.7% of a sample with a few hundred thousand clones, 67% of them seen once. Source: PBMCs, taken after 36 months of ibrutinib treatment. All receptors derive from a human donor with chronic lymphocytic leukemia. The CDR3 runs from the conserved cysteine through the conserved F or W. D genes are given only for firm matches. Only part of the rows carry a size: once, few, many, or a class if the clone is expanded.

TGTGCCAGCAGCTCCCCGGACAGGGCCTCCTACGAGCAGTACTTC,CASSSPDRASYEQYF,TRBJ2-7,TRBV7-9,TRBD1,-,15
TGTGCCAGCAGTTACCTCCGAGGGGCCGGGGAGCTGTTTTTT,CASSYLRGAGELFF,TRBJ2-2,TRBV6-5,-,-,14
TGCGCCAGCAGCTTGGGACAGGGTAAACACTATGGCTACACCTTC,CASSLGQGKHYGYTF,TRBJ1-2,TRBV5-1,TRBD1,-,15
TGTACCAGCAGCATCCGACTAGCGGCCAACACCGGGGAGCTGTTTTTT,CTSSIRLAANTGELFF,TRBJ2-2,TRBV13,TRBD2,-,16
TGTGCCAGCAGCTTAGAGGACCTACCCTGGACAGATACGCAGTATTTT,CASSLEDLPWTDTQYF,TRBJ2-3,TRBV11-2,-,-,16
TGTGCCAGCAGCCCTCCGGGACAGGTGGGCTACACCTTC,CASSPPGQVGYTF,TRBJ1-2,TRBV4-2,TRBD1,-,13
TGTGCCAGTAGACCACATCGACAGGGCCGAAGCAATCAGCCCCAGCATTTT,CASRPHRQGRSNQPQHF,TRBJ1-5,TRBV19,TRBD1,-,17
TGTGCCAGCTTCAGGAGTACGTCCTACAATGAGCAGTTCTTC,CASFRSTSYNEQFF,TRBJ2-1,TRBV28,-,once,14
TGCAGCGTTTCAGGACCGGCGTATGGCTACACCTTC,CSVSGPAYGYTF,TRBJ1-2,TRBV29-1,-,-,12
TGTGCCAGCAGCCCTAGCCAGGGATCTGGAAACACCATATATTTT,CASSPSQGSGNTIYF,TRBJ1-3,TRBV7-6,-,-,15
TGTGCCTGGAGGGCCGTCGGAGGAGCGGGAGGGCCCCCGGAACAAGAGACCCAGTACTTC,CAWRAVGGAGGPPEQETQYF,TRBJ2-5,TRBV30,TRBD2,-,20
TGTGCCAGTAGTATAGAGGAACCGGGACATAGGGGAAAACTGTTTTTT,CASSIEEPGHRGKLFF,TRBJ1-4,TRBV19,-,few,16
TGTGCCAGCAGCGATATGACAGGGGGGAACACTGAAGCTTTCTTT,CASSDMTGGNTEAFF,TRBJ1-1,TRBV7-2,TRBD1,-,15
TGCGCCAGCAGGCCACCGGGACAGTTGACTGCAACTAATGAAAAACTGTTTTTT,CASRPPGQLTATNEKLFF,TRBJ1-4,TRBV10-1,TRBD1,-,18
TGTGCCAGCAGGCCAAACCCCCGTGGAGCGGAGAAATACAATGAGCAGTTCTTC,CASRPNPRGAEKYNEQFF,TRBJ2-1,TRBV28,-,-,18
TGCGCCAGCAGGCTCTTTTCCGGGACAGGGAATGGCTACACCTTC,CASRLFSGTGNGYTF,TRBJ1-2,TRBV4-1,TRBD1,-,15
TGTGCCATCAGTGAAAGGACAGGGGGTTACGAGCAGTACTTC,CAISERTGGYEQYF,TRBJ2-7,TRBV10-3,TRBD1,few,14
TGTGCCAGCAGTGACAGGGGAAAAACCTTC,CASSDRGKTF,TRBJ1-2,TRBV2,-,-,10
TGTGCCAGCAGTATACGACAGGGGCTCACAGATACGCAGTATTTT,CASSIRQGLTDTQYF,TRBJ2-3,TRBV27,TRBD1,few,15
TGTGCCAGCAGCCCCCAGACAGGATCCACAGATACGCAGTATTTT,CASSPQTGSTDTQYF,TRBJ2-3,TRBV7-2,-,-,15
TGTGCCAGCAGCCGGACTAGCGCCGGGTACGAGCAGTACTTC,CASSRTSAGYEQYF,TRBJ2-7,TRBV6-5,TRBD2,-,14
TGTGCCACCAGCACCGGGTCCCTCTACGAGCAGTACTTC,CATSTGSLYEQYF,TRBJ2-7,TRBV15,-,-,13
TGTGCCAGCAGCCAAGAACGGCCAACTAATGAAAAACTGTTTTTT,CASSQERPTNEKLFF,TRBJ1-4,TRBV4-2,-,-,15
TGCGCCAGCAGCTTGACGAATGAGCAGTTCTTC,CASSLTNEQFF,TRBJ2-1,TRBV5-1,-,few,11
TGTGCCAGCAGCCCCTCCCTCGGTCCCAATGAAAAACTGTTTTTT,CASSPSLGPNEKLFF,TRBJ1-4,TRBV9,-,few,15
TGTGCCAGCAGCGGGGGCGGGACAGGAATAGATACGCAGTATTTT,CASSGGGTGIDTQYF,TRBJ2-3,TRBV9,TRBD1,-,15
TGTGCCAGCAGCGACCAAGCGGGCCTCCAAGAGACCCAGTACTTC,CASSDQAGLQETQYF,TRBJ2-5,TRBV5-4,-,-,15
TGTGCCAGCAGCGACAGACTAGCGGGAGGGCCAGATACGCAGTATTTT,CASSDRLAGGPDTQYF,TRBJ2-3,TRBV9,TRBD2,-,16
TGTGCCAGCAGCGAGCTTGGACGGCCCTATGGCTACACCTTC,CASSELGRPYGYTF,TRBJ1-2,TRBV11-2,-,-,14
TGTGCCAGCAGCTTCACAGGGGGCTCCGGCTACACCTTC,CASSFTGGSGYTF,TRBJ1-2,TRBV7-6,TRBD1,-,13
TGCAGTGCTAGTGCGCCCTACGAGCAGTACTTC,CSASAPYEQYF,TRBJ2-7,TRBV20-1,-,few,11
TGTGCCAGCAGTGTAGCGAGACAGGTTACCTACGAGCAGTACTTC,CASSVARQVTYEQYF,TRBJ2-7,TRBV2,-,once,15
TGCAGCGTTGAAGATCAGGACAGGACTAGCCTGGGGGCCAACGTCCTGACTTTC,CSVEDQDRTSLGANVLTF,TRBJ2-6,TRBV29-1,-,-,18
TGCAGCACATGGACACCGGATGAAAAACTGTTTTTT,CSTWTPDEKLFF,TRBJ1-4,TRBV29-1,-,-,12
TGTGCCACCGAGACAGGGGGCATCGGGGAGACCCAGTACTTC,CATETGGIGETQYF,TRBJ2-5,TRBV7-9,TRBD1,few,14
TGCGCCAGCAGCATTAGCACAGATACGCAGTATTTT,CASSISTDTQYF,TRBJ2-3,TRBV5-1,-,-,12
TGTGCCACCAGTCTATACTCCTACAATGAGCAGTTCTTC,CATSLYSYNEQFF,TRBJ2-1,TRBV15,-,-,13
TGTGCCAGCAGGAAACAGGGGAACGGTGCAAAACTGTTTTTT,CASRKQGNGAKLFF,TRBJ1-4,TRBV28,TRBD1,few,14
TGTGCCAGCAGCCAAGTGGCAGGGAACTATGGCTACACCTTC,CASSQVAGNYGYTF,TRBJ1-2,TRBV14,-,-,14
TGTGCCAGCAGTTTTCGACAGGGCAATGGCTACACCTTC,CASSFRQGNGYTF,TRBJ1-2,TRBV27,TRBD1,-,13
TGTGCCAGCAGGGAGACCGGGAGAGCCTACGAGCAGTACTTC,CASRETGRAYEQYF,TRBJ2-7,TRBV9,-,once,14
TGTGCCATCAGTCTTAACAGGGGGCAGGGCTATGGCTACACCTTC,CAISLNRGQGYGYTF,TRBJ1-2,TRBV10-3,TRBD1,-,15
TGTGCCAGCACCGATGGGCCGGGGTTCAGAGGCTCCTACGAGCAGTACTTC,CASTDGPGFRGSYEQYF,TRBJ2-7,TRBV7-9,-,-,17
TGTGCCATCAGTGAGTCGAGGATTCGCTACGAGCAGTACTTC,CAISESRIRYEQYF,TRBJ2-7,TRBV10-3,-,few,14